This TCR beta chain came from a study of T cell repertoires in cytomegalovirus infection. Across the whole study: Public TCR beta signatures were indicative of both CMV infection and a matching HLA type.

This clonotype has more than one count but fewer than ten. Antigen unknown. Unmatched junction bases numbered 7, after V lost 5 bases and J lost 10 bases. Germline V CDR1 and CDR2: SGHTA, FQGNSA. The CDR3 has 13 residues. General study findings and limits: CMV carriers with the relevant HLA were identified by cumulative public TCR beta family frequency. There were HLA-C-restricted CMV-specific TCR beta clonotypes dominating the ex vivo response.

TCRdb itself ran the reads through MiXCR, one entry per CDR3 protein. This table has about 450,000 distinct CDR3 sequences, under 40% appearing once. Specimen: PBMCs. The rearrangement joins TRBV7-2 to TRBJ2-1; TRBD2 matches at 8 bases. The sequence was obtained from a human donor in good health (CMV status not recorded). Some clones in this sample may be carry-over from other donors' samples. This CDR3 is CASSGLRGGEQFF. The DNA of the CDR3 is TGTGCCAGCAGCGGCCTCCGGGGGGGGGAGCAGTTCTTC. Full variable domain (missing parts from reference TRBV7-2 and TRBJ2-1): GAGVSQSPSNKVTEKGKDVELRCDPISGHTALYWYRQSLGQGLEFLIYFQGNSAPDKSGLPSDRFSAERTGGSVSTLTIQRTQQEDSAVYLCASSGLRGGEQFFGPGTRLTVL.